The present entry profiles one T cell receptor beta chain with its context. V lost 9 bases to trimming and J lost 1 base; unmatched junction nucleotides: 7. The CDR3 loop spans 15 amino acids. Germline assignment: CDR1 MNHNS and CDR2 SASEGT. The entry originates in a study of cytomegalovirus exposure and HLA in healthy donors. PCR involved 60 Vbeta and 13 Jbeta primers. Clones were sequenced by immunoSEQ multiplex PCR, and TCRdb holds only the in-frame ones, with some missing. The sample consists of 120,000 to 150,000 clones, approximately 81% of them appearing once. This receptor was taken from a woman aged 40 to 50 in good health and CMV-seropositive. The chain couples TRBV6-1 to TRBJ2-3; TRBD2 matches 10 bases. Sequenced sample: PBMCs. The CDR3 protein is CASSGTSVGTDTQYF. CDR3 bases: TGTGCCAGTTCCGGGACTAGCGTCGGCACAGATACGCAGTATTTT.